The 24 T cell receptor beta chains below all came from one sample that was sequenced in a study of blood T cell repertoires in COVID-19. Libraries were prepared by immunoSEQ multiplex PCR; TCRdb keeps only in-frame clonotypes and omits some of them. The table lists around 42,000 clones, about 83% of them singletons. Input material: peripheral blood. The receptor set was obtained from a woman at least 80 years old with acute or convalescent COVID-19.

Written as DNA, the CDR3 is TGCAGCGGGAGGGATTCGGAGACCCAGTACTTC. Amino acid sequence: CSGRDSETQYF. The rearrangement joins TRBV20-1 to TRBJ2-5; 8 nucleotides line up with TRBD2. Germline V lookup: CDR1 DFQATT, CDR2 SNEGSKA (reference sequence). This CDR3 is built from 11 residues.

This rearrangement joins TRBV10-3 to TRBJ1-1; D unclear. The germline V gene has CDR1 ENHRY and CDR2 SYGVKD. Trimming pared 7 bases from V and 1 base from J, leaving 7 bases between. The CDR3 has 12 residues. In DNA, the CDR3 is TGTGCCATCATGGGAGAGAACACTGAAGCTTTCTTT. It specifies CAIMGENTEAFF.

The chain recombines TRBV19 with TRBJ1-2, with 7 bases that match TRBD1. Per the germline V gene, CDR1 is LNHDA and CDR2 is SQIVND (reference sequence). V lost 11 bases and J lost 4; bases outside the gene matches: 13. The CDR3 has 14 residues. The CDR3 loop is CAGAPTGNFYGYTF. The CDR3 region has the DNA TGTGCCGGGGCACCGACAGGGAATTTCTATGGCTACACCTTC.

The chain carries TRBV28 and TRBJ1-2; D is unresolved. V dropped 6 bases and J dropped 8 bases, with 16 bases sitting between them. CDR3 length: 13 residues. Germline assignment: CDR1 MDHEN and CDR2 SYDVKM. The CDR3 nucleotides are TGTGCCAGCAGGGGGATAGCGGCTAGCGGCTACACCTTC. It yields the protein CASRGIAASGYTF.

The chain couples TRBV5-1 to TRBJ2-2; possibly TRBD1 for D (8 bases). Looked up from germline, CDR1 is SGHRS and CDR2 is YFSETQ. Trimming cost V 3 bases and J 6 bases, with 18 bases left between them. This CDR3 has 16 residues. CDR3 coding DNA: TGCGCCAGCAGCTGGAGCGGGACAGGTACTCCCGGGGAGCTGTTTTTT. It specifies CASSWSGTGTPGELFF.

The chain employs TRBV28 and TRBJ2-7; D perhaps matches TRBD1 (6 bases). Trimming took off 9 bases at V and 4 bases at J, with 19 bases between the two ends. This CDR3 contains 14 residues. From germline, CDR1 is MDHEN and CDR2 SYDVKM. CDR3 loop: CASGQLGAGYEQYF. The CDR3 DNA reads as TGTGCCAGTGGACAGTTGGGGGCTGGGTACGAGCAGTACTTC.

This clone was counted a single time. The V call is TRBV2, the J call TRBJ1-1, with D tentatively TRBD1 (5 bases). V lost 6 bases to trimming and J lost 1 base, with 12 bases between them. Germline V gives CDR1 SNHLY, CDR2 FYNNEI. This CDR3 has 14 amino acids. CDR3 region: CASSLGPANTEAFF. The DNA of the CDR3 is TGTGCCAGCAGCCTGGGGCCGGCGAACACTGAAGCTTTCTTT.

The chain uses TRBV3-1 (or the pseudogene TRBV3-2) and TRBJ2-7, with D uncertain. The CDR3 is made up of 14 amino acids. V was clipped by 1 base and J by 6 bases, with 13 bases between them. Germline values: CDR1 LGHDT, CDR2 YNNKEL (reference sequence). CDR3 nucleotide sequence: TGTGCCAGCAGCCAAGCGAACTTCCGCCTCGAGCAGTACTTC. This gives the protein CASSQANFRLEQYF.

The gene calls are TRBV7-8 and TRBJ2-7, with 7 bases matching TRBD1. CDR1 is SGHVS and CDR2 is FQNEAQ in the germline V gene. The V and J ends lost 2 bases and 7 bases, in that order; junction bases with no gene match: 5. The CDR3 is 13 amino acids. CDR3 protein: CASSLNIRGEQYF. CDR3 bases: TGTGCCAGCAGCTTAAATATCAGGGGGGAGCAGTACTTC. Complete variable domain (other parts from reference TRBV7-8 and TRBJ2-7): GAGVSQSPRYKVAKRGQDVALRCDPISGHVSLFWYQQALGQGPEFLTYFQNEAQLDKSGLPSDRFFAERPEGSVSTLKIQRTQQEDSAVYLCASSLNIRGEQYFGPGTRLTVT.

The sample holds a few counts of this clone. This chain links TRBV6-5 with TRBJ1-1; 8 bases fit TRBD1. J lost 1 base, V lost 6 bases, and 4 bases had no gene match. The CDR3 extends over 14 amino acids. From germline, CDR1 is MNHEY and CDR2 SVGAGI. The CDR3 DNA is TGTGCCAGCAGGCTCGACAGGGGGAACACTGAAGCTTTCTTT. Translation: CASRLDRGNTEAFF.

V and J are TRBV7-2 and TRBJ2-2; D might be TRBD1 (5 bases). The ends were cut back, 1 base at V and 3 bases at J, with 12 bases in the middle. Per germline, CDR1 SGHTA and CDR2 FQGNSA. This CDR3 is built from 16 residues. The CDR3 sequence is CASSLVGQGYTGELFF. In DNA form, the CDR3 reads TGTGCCAGCAGCTTAGTGGGGCAGGGCTACACCGGGGAGCTGTTTTTT.

The V call is TRBV18, the J call TRBJ1-2; a weak D match, TRBD1 (6 bases). The V end lost 4 bases, the J end lost 8 bases, and 32 bases lay between the germline ends. The V gene's germline CDR1 is KGHSH and CDR2 LQKENI. This CDR3 is built from 19 residues. The CDR3 sequence is CASSLGRGGQTPTSRGYTF. The CDR3 bases are TGTGCCAGCTCACTGGGTCGCGGGGGGCAGACACCCACATCAAGGGGCTACACCTTC.

The genes are TRBV3-1 (or the pseudogene TRBV3-2) and TRBJ1-4, with 7 bases matching TRBD1. Germline V lookup: CDR1 LGHDT, CDR2 YNNKEL (reference sequence). This CDR3 is 13 amino acids long. V lost 5 bases to trimming and J lost 7 bases; unmatched junction nucleotides: 4. The CDR3 reads CASSSGQREKLFF. The CDR3 bases are TGTGCCAGCAGCTCGGGACAGCGTGAAAAACTGTTTTTT.

Worth noting for this clone: The same CDR3 also results from other DNA sequences found in this sample. This rearrangement joins TRBV6-5 to TRBJ1-1; maybe TRBD1 (6 bases). Germline V CDR1 and CDR2: MNHEY, SVGAGI. The CDR3 runs 14 residues. V gave up 2 bases and J gave up 0 bases, with 7 bases separating them. The CDR3 region has the DNA TGTGCCAGCAGTTACGGACAGCTGAACACTGAAGCTTTCTTT. Translating gives CASSYGQLNTEAFF.

The chain couples TRBV10-3 to TRBJ2-3; possibly TRBD1 for D (6 bases). CDR3 size: 14 residues. Germline lookup yields CDR1 ENHRY and CDR2 SYGVKD. V was clipped by 7 bases and J by 0 bases, with 11 bases between them. CDR3: CAIKDSFSTDTQYF. In DNA, the CDR3 is TGTGCCATCAAGGACAGCTTTAGCACAGATACGCAGTATTTT.

In this sample, this clone turned up once. The chain combines TRBV28 with TRBJ1-4; 8 bases are a match to TRBD1. CDR3 size: 16 residues. The V and J ends lost 6 bases and 4 bases, in that order; junction bases with no gene match: 10. CDR1 is MDHEN, CDR2 SYDVKM, per germline. CDR3 bases: TGTGCCAGCAGGCGCCTGCCGGGACAGGTTAATGAAAAACTGTTTTTT. It codes for CASRRLPGQVNEKLFF.

This rearrangement joins TRBV30 to TRBJ1-5; the D gene is possibly TRBD1 (6 bases). CDR3 length: 15 residues. CDR1 is GTSNPN, CDR2 SVGIG, per germline (reference sequence). Trimming removed 1 base at V and 3 bases at J, with 13 bases between. The CDR3 region has the DNA TGTGCCTGGAGTGGGGCCGGGACAAACAATCAGCCCCAGCATTTT. This gives the protein CAWSGAGTNNQPQHF.

This chain uses TRBV9 with TRBJ2-7; 8 bases map to TRBD1. The V segment lost 3 bases and the J segment 2 bases; nucleotides outside the gene matches: 4. The CDR3 contains 14 residues. CDR1 and CDR2 (germline): SGDLS, YYNGEE. The CDR3 sequence is CASSAGQDPYEQYF. CDR3 DNA: TGTGCCAGCAGCGCGGGACAGGACCCCTACGAGCAGTACTTC. Drawing the rest from reference TRBV9 and TRBJ2-7, the complete variable domain is DSGVTQTPKHLITATGQRVTLRCSPRSGDLSVYWYQQSLDQGLQFLIQYYNGEERAKGNILERFSAQQFPDLHSELNLSSLELGDSALYFCASSAGQDPYEQYFGPGTRLTVT.

The CDR3 DNA follows: TGCGCCAGCAGCTTGGCGGGACAGAAGAATGAAAAACTGTTTTTT. It yields the protein CASSLAGQKNEKLFF. The J gene is TRBJ1-4, the V gene TRBV5-1; 7 positions match TRBD1. The germline V gene encodes CDR1 SGHRS and CDR2 YFSETQ. The V segment lost 0 bases and the J segment 5 bases; nucleotides outside the gene matches: 4. The CDR3 is 15 residues long.

The chain has TRBV6-6 and TRBJ1-5; 9 bases match TRBD1. The germline V gene has CDR1 MNHNY and CDR2 SVGAGI (reference sequence). J gave up 5 bases and V 6 bases, and 5 bases lay outside the gene matches. The CDR3 spans 14 residues. Here the CDR3 DNA reads TGTGCCAGCAGACTAACAGGGGGCGATCAGCCCCAGCATTTT. It specifies CASRLTGGDQPQHF.

This clone was seen more than once but under ten times. This chain joins TRBV12-3 or TRBV12-4 and TRBJ1-2; 10 nucleotides align to TRBD1. V was clipped by 6 bases and J by 8 bases; unmatched bases: 6. CDR3 length: 13 amino acids. CDR3 in amino acids: CASRSGTGVGYTF. CDR3 DNA: TGTGCCAGCAGATCCGGGACAGGGGTAGGCTACACCTTC.

This clone has a single count. The J gene is TRBJ2-2, the V gene TRBV3-1 (or the pseudogene TRBV3-2), with D possibly being TRBD2 (5 bases). Trimming removed 2 bases from V and 0 bases from J, with 10 bases in between. This CDR3 is built from 16 residues. Germline values: CDR1 LGHDT, CDR2 YNNKEL (reference sequence). The CDR3 DNA sequence: TGTGCCAGCAGCCAAAATCCGGGAACGAACACCGGGGAGCTGTTTTTT. Protein: CASSQNPGTNTGELFF.

V and J are TRBV18 and TRBJ2-2; tentative D call: TRBD1 (6 bases). Germline V gives CDR1 KGHSH, CDR2 LQKENI. V was trimmed by 3 bases and J by 2 bases, leaving 13 bases between them. The CDR3 sequence is 16 residues long. CDR3 in amino acids: CASSPSKGQNTGELFF. The CDR3 DNA follows: TGTGCCAGCTCACCTTCCAAGGGACAAAACACCGGGGAGCTGTTTTTT.

This clone has only a few counts. The chain couples TRBV3-1 (or the pseudogene TRBV3-2) to TRBJ2-5; 7 bases map to TRBD2. V gave up 3 bases and J gave up 5 bases; unmatched junction bases: 0. The CDR3 runs 12 residues. CDR1 is LGHDT and CDR2 is YNNKEL in the germline V gene (reference sequence). The CDR3, as DNA: TGTGCCAGCAGCCAGGGGGGGGAGACCCAGTACTTC. It is translated as CASSQGGETQYF.